This TCR beta chain was retrieved from a study of blood T cell repertoires in COVID-19. Study as a whole: Acute and convalescent COVID-19 samples came from the United States, Italy and Spain. Sources were T cells, B-cell-depleted T cells, or PBMCs; the material itself was cDNA or gDNA.

The assay was immunoSEQ multiplex PCR, and TCRdb's table has in-frame clones only and misses some. This sample has about 150,000 clones; about 89% occur once, and the top ten carry 0.5% to 0.6%. Germline CDR1 is MNHEY and CDR2 is SVGAGI. The CDR3 is 15 amino acids. V shed 6 bases, J shed 7 bases, and the junction held 8 bases outside the gene matches. V gene TRBV6-5 combines with J gene TRBJ2-1, with TRBD2 matching 11 bases. The sequence was collected from a man aged 45-60 years with acute or convalescent COVID-19. Sample: peripheral blood. CDR3 coding DNA: TGTGCCAGCAGGCCAACTAGCGGGAGTACGAATGAGCAGTTCTTC. Protein: CASRPTSGSTNEQFF.